The 4 T cell receptor beta chains presented below share a single source sample, sequenced in a study of PD-1 blockade in mismatch repair-deficient tumors listed by TCRdb under 2017. What this sample's time point label stands for: approximately 10-day in vitro stimulation with candidate neoantigen peptide 4. These receptors' targets are unknown. Libraries were built with the immunoSEQ multiplex PCR assay. TCRdb obtained this table from immuneACCESS and retained in-frame rearrangements with V and J assigned. These tables miss some clones; where compared with another copy, unresolved V genes account for less than half of the shortfall, and the remainder is unexplained. The sample profile shows about 13,000 clones; 84% of them were found once. About a fifth of the sample belongs to the ten largest clones. Here the sequenced sample was cells cultured in vitro, taken from a patient treated with pembrolizumab. The receptor set was obtained from an adult with mismatch repair-deficient cancer.

This clone was recorded once. The chain is built from TRBV15 and TRBJ2-4; D gene uncertain. Trimming removed 0 bases from V and 0 bases from J, with 9 bases in between. CDR3 length: 16 residues. CDR1 and CDR2 (germline): LNHNV, YYDKDF (reference sequence). The CDR3 sequence: CATSRDVGSAKNIQYF. The CDR3 nucleotides are TGTGCCACCAGCAGAGACGTCGGATCAGCCAAAAACATTCAGTACTTC. Complete variable domain (other parts from reference TRBV15 and TRBJ2-4): DAMVIQNPRYQVTQFGKPVTLSCSQTLNHNVMYWYQQKSSQAPKLLFHYYDKDFNNEADTPDNFQSRRPNTSFCFLDIRSPGLGDTAMYLCATSRDVGSAKNIQYFGAGTRLSVL.

The V and J genes are TRBV7-9 and TRBJ1-1, with 10 bases aligning to TRBD1. The CDR3 length is 14 residues. The germline V gene encodes CDR1 SEHNR and CDR2 FQNEAQ (reference sequence). V lost 7 bases, J lost 4 bases, and 6 bases stayed unmatched. The CDR3 here is CASKSTGGGTEAFF. As DNA, the CDR3 is TGTGCCAGCAAGTCGACAGGGGGCGGCACTGAAGCTTTCTTT. The variable domain in full, with the rest retrieved from reference TRBV7-9 and TRBJ1-1, is DTGVSQNPRHKITKRGQNVTFRCDPISEHNRLYWYRQTLGQGPEFLTYFQNEAQLEKSRLLSDRFSAERPKGSFSTLEIQRTEQGDSAMYLCASKSTGGGTEAFFGQGTRLTVV.

The chain joins TRBV6-1 to TRBJ1-2, with D unresolved. This CDR3 comprises 15 residues. Looked up from germline, CDR1 is MNHNS and CDR2 is SASEGT. The germline V and J ends were trimmed by 2 bases and 1 base, with 11 bases remaining between them. This CDR3 reads CASSEPGRDNYGYTF. The CDR3 coding sequence is TGTGCCAGCAGTGAACCAGGACGGGATAACTATGGCTACACCTTC.

The chain joins TRBV11-2 to TRBJ2-3; 8 bases fit TRBD2. This CDR3 spans 18 amino acids. The germline V gene encodes CDR1 SGHAT and CDR2 FQNNGV. V was clipped by 3 bases and J by 2 bases; unmatched bases: 13. The CDR3 DNA reads TGTGCCAGCAGCTTGGGGGGCCTAGCGGGTTCCCCCACAGATACGCAGTATTTT. Amino acid sequence: CASSLGGLAGSPTDTQYF.